A single sample gave rise to the 3 T cell receptor beta chains below, sequenced in a study of blood T cell repertoires in COVID-19. TCRdb's table, derived via immunoSEQ multiplex PCR, lists solely in-frame clones and lacks some. Among about 250,000 clones listed, roughly 89% were seen once. Material: peripheral blood. These receptors came from a woman aged 35 to 49 who had recovered from COVID-19.

The chain combines TRBV7-8 with TRBJ1-1, with a tentative D call TRBD1 (5 bases). CDR3 size: 15 residues. CDR1 is SGHVS and CDR2 is FQNEAQ in the germline V gene. The germline V and J ends were trimmed by 2 bases and 2 bases, with 12 bases remaining between them. DNA for the CDR3: TGTGCCAGCAGCTTATTGTCCCAGGGAAACACTGAAGCTTTCTTT. Translating it yields CASSLLSQGNTEAFF.

The V call is TRBV28, the J call TRBJ1-1; D not certain. The germline V and J ends were trimmed by 1 base and 2 bases, with 11 bases remaining between them. Germline lookup yields CDR1 MDHEN and CDR2 SYDVKM. The CDR3 is made up of 15 amino acids. In nucleotides, the CDR3 is TGTGCCAGCAGTTTATCTTCGGGGTACAACACTGAAGCTTTCTTT. Its translation: CASSLSSGYNTEAFF.

The chain has TRBV2 and TRBJ1-1; D is unresolved. Germline V gene lookup returns CDR1 SNHLY and CDR2 FYNNEI. V gave up 6 bases and J gave up 4 bases, with 9 bases separating them. This CDR3 is built from 12 residues. The CDR3 sequence: CASRLTRTEAFF. DNA for the CDR3: TGTGCCAGCAGACTCACCCGCACTGAAGCTTTCTTT.